This paragraph covers one TCR beta chain sequence. Its antigen is unidentified. Measured with immunoSEQ multiplex PCR; TCRdb has only the in-frame clones, and not every one. The sample records roughly 2.4 million clones, approximately 96% being singletons. The data were obtained in a study of shared clonotypes between healthy human individuals. The study's findings and limits: The naive CD4 repertoires of a few donors were compared, and approximately 5.3% of clonotypes were shared. Although depth was large, rarefaction showed that sequencing of the sorted subsets was incomplete.

This CDR3 is built from 11 residues. The V gene's germline CDR1 is SEHNR and CDR2 FQNEAQ (reference sequence). The ends were cut back, 1 base at V and 11 bases at J, with 8 bases in the middle. Healthy and HIV-negative, the adult donors had no recent acute infections or vaccinations. The specimen was naive CD4+ T cells sorted from blood. This sample's subset: CD45RA+ positively selected. The V and J genes are TRBV7-9 and TRBJ2-5; D is unclear. The sequence was collected from a man younger than 35 in good health. The CDR3 spells CASSLGMAQYF. CDR3 bases: TGTGCCAGCAGCTTAGGTATGGCGCAGTACTTC.